Sequencing of this T cell receptor (beta chain) was carried out in a study of high-grade serous ovarian cancer treatment subgroups. In the study overall: Mean per sample: around 13,000 reads, about 7,500 unique TCR beta rearrangements.

Tumor samples were obtained before definitive surgery or chemotherapy. Overall study results and limits: Tumors within one patient showed repertoire similarity of 0.11 to 0.79. Bulk tumor TCR sequencing gave no spatial information.

This clone was counted a single time. Its specificity is unknown. Produced via immunoSEQ multiplex PCR; TCRdb's table is partial and in-frame only. The sample includes approximately 40,000 clones, approximately 81% of them seen just once. Trimming removed 0 bases from V and 0 bases from J, with 9 bases in between. CDR3 length equals 16 residues. The germline V gene encodes CDR1 MNHEY and CDR2 SVGAGI. Source material: tumor tissue. The rearrangement uses TRBV6-5 and TRBJ1-3; the D is unclear. This TCR came from a human donor with high-grade serous ovarian cancer. The CDR3 spells CASSYSGDISGNTIYF. The CDR3 nucleotides are TGTGCCAGCAGTTACTCGGGAGACATCTCTGGAAACACCATATATTTT.